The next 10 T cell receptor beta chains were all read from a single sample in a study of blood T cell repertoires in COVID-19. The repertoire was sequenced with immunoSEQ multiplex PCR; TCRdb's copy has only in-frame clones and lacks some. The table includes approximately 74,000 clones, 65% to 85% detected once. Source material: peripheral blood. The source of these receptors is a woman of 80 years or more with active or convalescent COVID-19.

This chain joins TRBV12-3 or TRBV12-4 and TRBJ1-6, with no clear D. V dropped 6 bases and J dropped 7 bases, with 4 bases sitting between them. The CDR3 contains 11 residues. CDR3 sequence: CASSRNSPLHF. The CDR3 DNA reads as TGTGCCAGCAGCAGGAATTCACCCCTCCACTTT.

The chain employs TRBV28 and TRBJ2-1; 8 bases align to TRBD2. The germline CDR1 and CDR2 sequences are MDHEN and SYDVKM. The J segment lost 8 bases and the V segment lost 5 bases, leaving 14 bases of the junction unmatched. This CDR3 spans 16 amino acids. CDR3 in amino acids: CASSPTGAGDFYEQFF. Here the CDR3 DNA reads TGTGCCAGCAGTCCGACCGGAGCGGGGGACTTCTATGAGCAGTTCTTC.

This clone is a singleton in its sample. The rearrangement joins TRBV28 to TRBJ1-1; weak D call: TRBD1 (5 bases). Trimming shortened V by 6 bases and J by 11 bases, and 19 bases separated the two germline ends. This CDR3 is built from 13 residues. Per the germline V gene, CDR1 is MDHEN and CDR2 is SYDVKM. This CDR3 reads CASSTQGGIGAFF. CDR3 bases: TGTGCCAGCAGCACCCAGGGAGGGATCGGGGCTTTCTTT.

The CDR3 protein is CASRLAANYGYTF. For the CDR3, the DNA is TGTGCCAGCCGCCTGGCGGCTAACTATGGCTACACCTTC. The genes are TRBV11-2 and TRBJ1-2; D is uncertain. This CDR3 region has 13 residues. Trimming left V 8 bases short and J 0 bases short, with 10 bases between. Looked up from germline, CDR1 is SGHAT and CDR2 is FQNNGV.

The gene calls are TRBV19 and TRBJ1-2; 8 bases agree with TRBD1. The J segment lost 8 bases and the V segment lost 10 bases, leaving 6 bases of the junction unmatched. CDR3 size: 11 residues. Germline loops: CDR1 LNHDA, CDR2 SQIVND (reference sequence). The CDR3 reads CATARQGGYTF. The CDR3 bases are TGTGCCACCGCAAGACAGGGGGGCTACACCTTC.

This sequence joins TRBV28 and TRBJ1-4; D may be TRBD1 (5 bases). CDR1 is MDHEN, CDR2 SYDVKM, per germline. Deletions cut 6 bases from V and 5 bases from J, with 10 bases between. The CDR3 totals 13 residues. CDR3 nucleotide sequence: TGTGCCAGCAGGCTCCAGGGCAATGAAAAACTGTTTTTT. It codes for CASRLQGNEKLFF.

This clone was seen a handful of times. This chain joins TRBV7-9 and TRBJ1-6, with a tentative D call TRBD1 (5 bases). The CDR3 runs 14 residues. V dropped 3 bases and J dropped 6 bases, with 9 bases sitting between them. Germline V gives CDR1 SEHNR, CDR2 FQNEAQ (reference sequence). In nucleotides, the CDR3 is TGTGCCAGCAGCTTCGGGGGTGGTAATTCACCCCTCCACTTT. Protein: CASSFGGGNSPLHF.

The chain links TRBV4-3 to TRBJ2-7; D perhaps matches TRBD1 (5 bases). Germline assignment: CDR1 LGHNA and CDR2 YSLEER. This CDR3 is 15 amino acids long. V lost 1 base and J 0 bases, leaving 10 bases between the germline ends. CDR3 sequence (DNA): TGCGCCAGCAGCCAAGCACAGGTGGGCTCCTACGAGCAGTACTTC. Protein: CASSQAQVGSYEQYF.

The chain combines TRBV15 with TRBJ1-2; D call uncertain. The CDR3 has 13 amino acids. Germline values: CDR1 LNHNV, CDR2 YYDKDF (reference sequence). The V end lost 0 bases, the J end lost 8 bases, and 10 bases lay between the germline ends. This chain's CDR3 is CATSRDLAVGYTF. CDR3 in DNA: TGTGCCACCAGCAGAGATCTGGCCGTAGGCTACACCTTC.

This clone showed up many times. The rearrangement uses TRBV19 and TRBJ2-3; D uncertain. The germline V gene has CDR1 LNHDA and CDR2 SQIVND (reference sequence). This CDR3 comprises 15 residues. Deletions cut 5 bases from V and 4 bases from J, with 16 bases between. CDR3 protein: CASSDPGLPADTQYF. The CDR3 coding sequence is TGTGCCAGTAGTGATCCGGGTCTTCCAGCAGATACGCAGTATTTT.